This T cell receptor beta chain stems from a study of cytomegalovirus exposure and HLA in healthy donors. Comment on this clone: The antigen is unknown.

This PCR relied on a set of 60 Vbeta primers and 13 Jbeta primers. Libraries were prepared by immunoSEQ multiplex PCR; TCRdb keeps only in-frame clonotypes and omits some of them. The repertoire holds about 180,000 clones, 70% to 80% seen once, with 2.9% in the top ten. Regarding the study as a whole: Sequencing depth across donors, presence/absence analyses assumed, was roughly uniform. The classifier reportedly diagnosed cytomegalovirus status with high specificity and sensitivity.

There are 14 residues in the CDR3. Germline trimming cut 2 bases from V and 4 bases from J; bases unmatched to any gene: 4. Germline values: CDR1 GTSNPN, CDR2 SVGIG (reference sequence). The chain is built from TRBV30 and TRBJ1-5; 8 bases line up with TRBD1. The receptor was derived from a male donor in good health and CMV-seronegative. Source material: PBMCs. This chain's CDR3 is CAWSRTGRNQPQHF. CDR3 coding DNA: TGTGCCTGGAGTAGGACAGGGCGGAATCAGCCCCAGCATTTT.